Listed below are T cell receptor beta chains from one sample, sequenced in a study of patients and donors after allogeneic stem cell transplantation. TCRdb called the RT-PCR reads again in MiXCR, with one record for every CDR3 protein. Here the sample spans 800,000 to 1,000,000 distinct CDR3 sequences, about 20% being singletons. The specimen sequenced was blood, either unsorted or a sorted T cell fraction (not recorded which). The receptors shown here come from a human donor who was either an allogeneic HSCT recipient or a stem cell or donor lymphocyte infusion donor (not recorded which). It is not recorded whose cells these are; they may come from a transplant donor. CDR3s leave out the opening cysteine and the closing phenylalanine or tryptophan. Fields, in order: V gene, D gene, CDR3 protein. D genes are given only for firm matches.

TRBV15,NA,ATSRGGRMGTGELF
TRBV7-9,TRBD1,ASSVTGGSGYT
TRBV7-2,TRBD1,ASSTWGQGQETQY
TRBV5-6,TRBD1,ASSRDRSNEQY
TRBV2,TRBD1,ASSEGGTGVDPYEQY
TRBV27,NA,ASSYLPATNYGYT
TRBV9,NA,ASSVDPLNSPLH
TRBV20-1,TRBD1,SASRMGTAKGQPQH
TRBV20-1,NA,SAREPRGRKTIIPYNEQF
TRBV7-2,NA,ASSLQEFRGTGELF
TRBV19,TRBD2,ASSMLPSGATNEQF
TRBV5-1,NA,ASSPLGGYPYEQY
TRBV4-3,TRBD1,ASAVTGDGGSPLH
TRBV20-1,TRBD2,SARTSGLGEQF
TRBV6-2/TRBV6-3,NA,ASINDGFGENYGYT
TRBV3-1,TRBD2,ASSLTSDSYNEQF
TRBV12-3/TRBV12-4,NA,ASSLSANQPQH
TRBV2,TRBD2,ASSEVLASTDTQY
TRBV24-1,NA,ATSARVGQSGELF
TRBV6-2/TRBV6-3,TRBD2,ASSLLGLAVHTDTQY
TRBV30,NA,AWSPQDTQY
TRBV7-9,NA,ASSLKGESGSGNTIY
TRBV20-1,TRBD1,SARETGANTGELF
TRBV12-3/TRBV12-4,TRBD2,ASSLQGLAGVEQF
TRBV20-1,NA,SAREADPYNEQF
TRBV3-1,NA,ASSQLTGSEAF
TRBV12-3/TRBV12-4,NA,ASRARGVNTEAF
TRBV21-1,NA,ASSKDVRDSLYEQY
TRBV12-3/TRBV12-4,TRBD2,ASSLQVGGRHTGELF
TRBV5-1,NA,ASSLAGRVYEQY
TRBV4-3,NA,ASSQDFLDLSTDTQY
TRBV4-3,TRBD2,ASSQDGGGTGRVSTGELF
TRBV10-3,NA,AISERGRDTEAF
TRBV27,NA,ASSLSGGNGYT
TRBV29-1,NA,SVDARLELGHEQF
TRBV29-1,NA,SVRGDGYEQY
TRBV3-1,NA,ASSQAGWGPQH
TRBV7-2,TRBD2,ASSLAKLRGGVNEQF
TRBV20-1,TRBD2,SARGTSSYEQY
TRBV5-5,NA,ASSQNRVREKLF
TRBV9,NA,ASSVAMGHPTDTQY
TRBV20-1,TRBD2,SADSGADTQY
TRBV12-3/TRBV12-4,NA,ASRRRERYNEQF